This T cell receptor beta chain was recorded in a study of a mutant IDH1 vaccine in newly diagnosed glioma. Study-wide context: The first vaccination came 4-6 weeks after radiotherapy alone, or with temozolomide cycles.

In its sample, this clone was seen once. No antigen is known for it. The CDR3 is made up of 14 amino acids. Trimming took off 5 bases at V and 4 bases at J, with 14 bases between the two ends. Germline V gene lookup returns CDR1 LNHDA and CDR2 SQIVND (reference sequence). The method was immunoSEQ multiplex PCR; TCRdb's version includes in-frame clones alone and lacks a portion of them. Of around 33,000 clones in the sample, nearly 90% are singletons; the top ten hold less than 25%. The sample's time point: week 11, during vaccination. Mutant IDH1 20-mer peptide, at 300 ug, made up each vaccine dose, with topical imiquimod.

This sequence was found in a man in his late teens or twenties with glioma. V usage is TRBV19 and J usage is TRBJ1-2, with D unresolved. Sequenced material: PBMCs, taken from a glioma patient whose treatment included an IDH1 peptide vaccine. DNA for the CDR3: TGTGCCAGTAGTGCACGAACTACGACCTATGGCTACACCTTC. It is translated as CASSARTTTYGYTF. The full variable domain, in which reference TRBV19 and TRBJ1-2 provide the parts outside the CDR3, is DGGITQSPKYLFRKEGQNVTLSCEQNLNHDAMYWYRQDPGQGLRLIYYSQIVNDFQKGDIAEGYSVSREKKESFPLTVTSAQKNPTAFYLCASSARTTTYGYTFGSGTRLTVV.